This T cell receptor beta chain appears in the sequencing data of a study of cytomegalovirus exposure and HLA in healthy donors. Vbeta (60) and Jbeta (13) primers were used in the PCR. The assay was immunoSEQ multiplex PCR, and TCRdb's table has in-frame clones only and misses some. The sample carries about 190,000 clones, about 87% recorded once. Germline V gene data show CDR1 as MNHEY and CDR2 as SVGAGI. This CDR3 region has 14 residues. The chain employs TRBV6-5 and TRBJ2-5, with D uncertain. The J call may be faulty, since TRBJ2-7 better matches the DNA end. Sequenced: PBMCs. The receptor was derived from a man aged 30-40 years in good health and CMV-seronegative. The CDR3 loop is CASSYSKLGDEQYF. CDR3 nucleotide sequence: TGTGCCAGCAGTTACTCGAAGTTGGGCGACGAGCAGTACTTC.